This TCR beta chain was identified during a study of regulatory T cells in long-lasting Graves disease. Deletions cut 6 bases from V and 4 bases from J, with 12 bases between. The length of the CDR3 is 13 residues. This clonotype was counted only a few times. Libraries of TCR beta came from iRepertoire HTBI primers plus Arm-PCR of CDR3 regions. One entry per CDR3 protein results from TCRdb running MiXCR on the multiplex PCR reads. Of fewer than 550,000 distinct CDR3 sequences in the sample, around 15% were seen once. Time point specified: newly diagnosed GD, antithyroid drugs for less than 3 months. From RNA extracted from PBMCs, the TCR library was made. In Xi'an, China, an endocrinology department was the source of patients. The same data also contributed to another study, on T cells in Graves' hyperthyroidism and ophthalmopathy.

This receptor was identified in a middle-aged woman with Graves disease. The V call is TRBV12-3 or TRBV12-4, the J call TRBJ1-1, with unresolved D. The material sequenced was peripheral blood mononuclear cells (PBMCs), taken at new diagnosis, from a patient treated with antithyroid drugs. This chain's CDR3 is CASSLPGATEAFF. In DNA, the CDR3 is TGTGCCAGCAGCCTTCCCGGAGCCACTGAAGCTTTCTTT.